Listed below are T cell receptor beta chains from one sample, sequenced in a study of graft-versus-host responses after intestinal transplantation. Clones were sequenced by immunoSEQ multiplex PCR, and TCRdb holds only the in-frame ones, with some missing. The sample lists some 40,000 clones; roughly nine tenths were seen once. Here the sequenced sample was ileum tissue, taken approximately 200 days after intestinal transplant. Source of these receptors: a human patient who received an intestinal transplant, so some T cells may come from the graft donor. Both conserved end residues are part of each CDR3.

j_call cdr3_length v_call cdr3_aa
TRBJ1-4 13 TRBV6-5 CASSPTGAGVLFF
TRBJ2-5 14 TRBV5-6 CASSLRDTLETQYF
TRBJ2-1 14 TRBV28 CASSGHQTYNEQFF
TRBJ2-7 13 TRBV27 CASSQGSPYEQYF
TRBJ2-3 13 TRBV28 CASSLLGADTQYF
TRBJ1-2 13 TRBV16 CASSPSRDYGYTF
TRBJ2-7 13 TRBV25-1 CASSESIQGEQYF
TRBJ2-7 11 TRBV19 CASREGREQYF
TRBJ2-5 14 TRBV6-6 CASSHPGLLAGQYF
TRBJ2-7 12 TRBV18 CASSPGLYEQYF
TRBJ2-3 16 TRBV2 CASSGPSLRDTDTQYF
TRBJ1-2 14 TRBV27 CASSSPRQGAGYTF
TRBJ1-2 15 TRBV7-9 CASSLANREFYGYTF
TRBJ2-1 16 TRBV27 CASSLRGLAGANEQFF
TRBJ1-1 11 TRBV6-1 CASSELGEAFF
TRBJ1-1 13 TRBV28 CASSKPMVPEAFF
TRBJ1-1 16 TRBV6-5 CASSSHPGQANTEAFF
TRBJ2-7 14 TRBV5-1 CASSIKQGGYEQYF
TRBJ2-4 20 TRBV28 CASSLPTWDIPFIAKNIQYF
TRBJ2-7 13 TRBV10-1 CASRQGVSYEQYF
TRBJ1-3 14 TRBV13 CASSIDRAGNTIYF
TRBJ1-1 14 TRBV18 CASSPTTVNTEAFF
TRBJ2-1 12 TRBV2 CARTGTHNEQFF
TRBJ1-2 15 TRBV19 CASSRRDTLGYGYTF
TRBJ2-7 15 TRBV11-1 CASSTGTGGWYEQYF